This T cell receptor (beta chain) was observed in a study of a mutant IDH1 vaccine in newly diagnosed glioma. The wider study: Patients received vaccination from 4-6 weeks after radiotherapy alone, or with temozolomide cycles. At week 47 came visit V13, while visit V12 had come at week 35. Study-wide results and caveats: Pseudoprogression looked unconnected to shifts in top peripheral T cell clonotypes. Vaccine-induced immune responses occurred in 80% to 95% of patients.

Germline CDR1 LNHDA, CDR2 SQIVND (reference sequence). Trimming removed 2 bases from V and 2 bases from J, with 11 bases in between. The CDR3 sequence is 15 residues long. Time point meaning: week 35, safety follow-up. Each vaccine dose was 300 ug of mutant IDH1 20-mer peptide, with topical imiquimod. Clones were sequenced by immunoSEQ multiplex PCR, and TCRdb holds only the in-frame ones, with some missing. The sample includes 69,000 or so clones, around 90% seen only once; the top ten take roughly 2%. Notes on this clone: Its target is not known.

Specimen: PBMCs, collected from a glioma patient whose treatment included an IDH1 peptide vaccine. This chain connects TRBV19 to TRBJ2-3; D ambiguous. The clonotype was recovered from a man aged 30 to 39 with glioma. The CDR3 protein is CASSISWDTTDTQYF. The DNA for the CDR3 is TGTGCCAGTAGTATAAGTTGGGATACCACAGATACGCAGTATTTT.